A selection of T cell receptor beta chains follows, all from one sample in a study of T-cell reconstitution after alpha-beta-depleted transplantation in children. In TCRdb, the PCR reads were re-called with MiXCR into one record per CDR3 protein. The sample lists roughly 500,000 distinct CDR3 sequences, around a third occurring once. Here the sequenced sample was PBMCs from the stem cell graft donor, taken from the stem cell graft. The source is a human donor who donated a stem cell graft to a child with aplastic anemia. The CDR3 runs from the conserved cysteine through the conserved F or W. A D gene is named only where the DNA matches it firmly. Size is stated for part of the rows, as once, few or many counts, or as a class when the clone is expanded.

CDR3aa: CASQRNTYEQYF
CDR3nt: TGTGCCAGCCAGCGAAACACCTACGAGCAGTACTTC
d_gene: NA
abundance: NA
v_gene: TRBV7-2
j_gene: TRBJ2-7

CDR3aa: CASSPFGQGTYGYTF
CDR3nt: TGTGCCAGCAGCCCTTTTGGACAGGGGACCTATGGCTACACCTTC
d_gene: TRBD1
abundance: many
v_gene: TRBV4-2
j_gene: TRBJ1-2

CDR3aa: CASSYSASGTSSYNEQFF
CDR3nt: TGTGCCAGCAGTTACTCGGCTAGCGGTACTAGCTCCTACAATGAGCAGTTCTTC
d_gene: TRBD2
abundance: NA
v_gene: TRBV6-2/TRBV6-3
j_gene: TRBJ2-1

CDR3aa: CASTPPPTGSSYNEQFF
CDR3nt: TGTGCCAGCACTCCCCCCCCAACAGGGAGCTCCTACAATGAGCAGTTCTTC
d_gene: NA
abundance: NA
v_gene: TRBV12-3/TRBV12-4
j_gene: TRBJ2-1

CDR3aa: CASSLGEGAGYGYTF
CDR3nt: TGTGCCAGCAGCTTAGGGGAGGGGGCGGGCTATGGCTACACCTTC
d_gene: TRBD1
abundance: few
v_gene: TRBV7-2
j_gene: TRBJ1-2

CDR3aa: CASSLGGGEAFF
CDR3nt: TGTGCCAGCAGTTTGGGCGGGGGTGAAGCTTTCTTT
d_gene: NA
abundance: NA
v_gene: TRBV12-3/TRBV12-4
j_gene: TRBJ1-1

CDR3aa: CSAPDGSTDTQYF
CDR3nt: TGCAGTGCTCCGGACGGTAGCACAGATACGCAGTATTTT
d_gene: NA
abundance: once
v_gene: TRBV20-1
j_gene: TRBJ2-3

CDR3aa: CASSATIAGTHEQYF
CDR3nt: TGTGCCAGCAGCGCCACGATAGCGGGAACCCACGAGCAGTACTTC
d_gene: TRBD2
abundance: few
v_gene: TRBV11-2
j_gene: TRBJ2-7

CDR3aa: CASKGAGGPGELFF
CDR3nt: TGTGCCAGCAAAGGAGCGGGAGGGCCCGGGGAGCTGTTTTTT
d_gene: TRBD2
abundance: NA
v_gene: TRBV12-3/TRBV12-4
j_gene: TRBJ2-2

CDR3aa: CASSIAGGETQYF
CDR3nt: TGTGCCAGTAGTATAGCGGGGGGGGAGACCCAGTACTTC
d_gene: TRBD2
abundance: NA
v_gene: TRBV19
j_gene: TRBJ2-5

CDR3aa: CSARENGNYGYTF
CDR3nt: TGCAGTGCTAGAGAAAATGGCAACTATGGCTACACCTTC
d_gene: NA
abundance: few
v_gene: TRBV20-1
j_gene: TRBJ1-2

CDR3aa: CASSLGDRDTETQYF
CDR3nt: TGCGCCAGCAGCTTGGGGGACCGGGACACGGAGACCCAGTACTTC
d_gene: NA
abundance: few
v_gene: TRBV5-1
j_gene: TRBJ2-5

CDR3aa: CASRQGVVAANTEAFF
CDR3nt: TGTGCCAGCAGACAGGGGGTCGTGGCGGCGAACACTGAAGCTTTCTTT
d_gene: TRBD1
abundance: NA
v_gene: TRBV6-1
j_gene: TRBJ1-1

CDR3aa: CSASDRGYSYEQYF
CDR3nt: TGCAGTGCTAGTGATCGGGGTTACTCCTACGAGCAGTACTTC
d_gene: NA
abundance: NA
v_gene: TRBV20-1
j_gene: TRBJ2-7

CDR3aa: CSARVASGTTDTQYF
CDR3nt: TGCAGTGCTAGAGTTGCTAGCGGGACCACAGATACGCAGTATTTT
d_gene: TRBD2
abundance: NA
v_gene: TRBV20-1
j_gene: TRBJ2-3

CDR3aa: CASSFGVTSGVGGYEQYF
CDR3nt: TGCGCCAGCAGCTTTGGAGTGACTAGCGGGGTGGGGGGATACGAGCAGTACTTC
d_gene: TRBD2
abundance: NA
v_gene: TRBV5-1
j_gene: TRBJ2-7

CDR3aa: CASSLVPGTGGNLYEQYF
CDR3nt: TGTGCCAGCAGTTTAGTTCCGGGGACAGGGGGTAACCTCTACGAGCAGTACTTC
d_gene: TRBD1
abundance: few
v_gene: TRBV12-3/TRBV12-4
j_gene: TRBJ2-7

CDR3aa: CASSPTGQRSEAFF
CDR3nt: TGTGCCAGCAGCCCGACAGGTCAGAGGTCTGAAGCTTTCTTT
d_gene: NA
abundance: few
v_gene: TRBV7-9
j_gene: TRBJ1-1

CDR3aa: CASSLRFGTLNNEQFF
CDR3nt: TGTGCCAGCAGCTTAAGATTCGGGACTCTAAACAATGAGCAGTTCTTC
d_gene: NA
abundance: few
v_gene: TRBV5-6
j_gene: TRBJ2-1

CDR3aa: CASSLGDYGSYEQYF
CDR3nt: TGTGCCAGCAGCTTAGGGGACTATGGCTCCTACGAGCAGTACTTC
d_gene: TRBD2
abundance: NA
v_gene: TRBV7-2
j_gene: TRBJ2-7

CDR3aa: CASSTRTGAEEKLFF
CDR3nt: TGTGCCAGCAGTACCCGGACAGGGGCGGAAGAAAAACTGTTTTTT
d_gene: TRBD1
abundance: NA
v_gene: TRBV6-1
j_gene: TRBJ1-4

CDR3aa: CASSMLAGRGYTF
CDR3nt: TGTGCCAGTAGTATGTTGGCAGGTCGGGGCTACACCTTC
d_gene: NA
abundance: NA
v_gene: TRBV19
j_gene: TRBJ1-2

CDR3aa: CASSLFGQPATDTQYF
CDR3nt: TGTGCCAGCAGCTTATTTGGACAGCCCGCCACAGATACGCAGTATTTT
d_gene: NA
abundance: NA
v_gene: TRBV7-6
j_gene: TRBJ2-3

CDR3aa: CASSPPGGGNQPQHF
CDR3nt: TGTGCCAGCAGTCCTCCGGGTGGGGGCAATCAGCCCCAGCATTTT
d_gene: NA
abundance: NA
v_gene: TRBV12-3/TRBV12-4
j_gene: TRBJ1-5

CDR3aa: CASSDPADTQYF
CDR3nt: TGCGCCAGCTCTGATCCCGCAGATACGCAGTATTTT
d_gene: NA
abundance: few
v_gene: TRBV5-1
j_gene: TRBJ2-3

CDR3aa: CACDYANYGYTF
CDR3nt: TGTGCCTGTGATTATGCTAACTATGGCTACACCTTC
d_gene: NA
abundance: few
v_gene: TRBV30
j_gene: TRBJ1-2

CDR3aa: CASSWGLAGGHSYNEQFF
CDR3nt: TGTGCCAGCAGTTGGGGACTAGCGGGAGGTCACTCCTACAATGAGCAGTTCTTC
d_gene: TRBD2
abundance: NA
v_gene: TRBV6-5
j_gene: TRBJ2-1

CDR3aa: CASQRGSDSPLHF
CDR3nt: TGCGCCAGCCAACGTGGGTCTGATTCACCCCTCCACTTT
d_gene: NA
abundance: NA
v_gene: TRBV5-1
j_gene: TRBJ1-6

CDR3aa: CASSLEQHSEAFF
CDR3nt: TGTGCCAGCAGTTTAGAACAGCACAGTGAAGCTTTCTTT
d_gene: NA
abundance: few
v_gene: TRBV12-3/TRBV12-4
j_gene: TRBJ1-1

CDR3aa: CASSPGQTVYEQYF
CDR3nt: TGTGCCAGCTCACCAGGCCAGACAGTTTACGAGCAGTACTTC
d_gene: NA
abundance: NA
v_gene: TRBV18
j_gene: TRBJ2-7

CDR3aa: CSAPGLSDYNEQFF
CDR3nt: TGCAGTGCTCCGGGACTTAGCGACTACAATGAGCAGTTCTTC
d_gene: NA
abundance: NA
v_gene: TRBV20-1
j_gene: TRBJ2-1

CDR3aa: CSARGRAGYEQYF
CDR3nt: TGCAGTGCTAGAGGACGGGCGGGTTACGAGCAGTACTTC
d_gene: NA
abundance: few
v_gene: TRBV20-1
j_gene: TRBJ2-7

CDR3aa: CSATGGSGSNEKLFF
CDR3nt: TGCAGTGCTACGGGGGGCTCGGGGTCTAATGAAAAACTGTTTTTT
d_gene: NA
abundance: few
v_gene: TRBV20-1
j_gene: TRBJ1-4

CDR3aa: CASSDFSGAVGANVLTF
CDR3nt: TGCGCCAGCAGTGACTTCTCGGGGGCTGTTGGGGCCAACGTCCTGACTTTC
d_gene: NA
abundance: NA
v_gene: TRBV10-2
j_gene: TRBJ2-6

CDR3aa: CASKGSAEDTQYF
CDR3nt: TGTGCCAGCAAGGGATCAGCAGAAGATACGCAGTATTTT
d_gene: NA
abundance: NA
v_gene: TRBV6-2/TRBV6-3
j_gene: TRBJ2-3

CDR3aa: CASARGGSGSPDTQYF
CDR3nt: TGTGCCAGCGCCCGTGGGGGGAGCGGGAGCCCAGATACGCAGTATTTT
d_gene: TRBD2
abundance: NA
v_gene: TRBV7-8
j_gene: TRBJ2-3

CDR3aa: CASSYQGTWDTQYF
CDR3nt: TGTGCCAGCAGTTACCAGGGGACCTGGGATACGCAGTATTTT
d_gene: NA
abundance: few
v_gene: TRBV6-5
j_gene: TRBJ2-3

CDR3aa: CASSVAASGANEQYF
CDR3nt: TGTGCCAGCAGCGTAGCAGCTAGCGGGGCCAACGAGCAGTACTTC
d_gene: TRBD2
abundance: NA
v_gene: TRBV9
j_gene: TRBJ2-7

CDR3aa: CASSAGLAGGRTGDTQYF
CDR3nt: TGTGCCAGCAGCGCGGGACTAGCGGGAGGCAGAACGGGAGATACGCAGTATTTT
d_gene: TRBD2
abundance: few
v_gene: TRBV11-2
j_gene: TRBJ2-3

CDR3aa: CASSTMPGQANTEAFF
CDR3nt: TGTGCCAGCAGTACAATGCCGGGACAAGCGAACACTGAAGCTTTCTTT
d_gene: NA
abundance: NA
v_gene: TRBV28
j_gene: TRBJ1-1

CDR3aa: CASSNLAGGTNTGELFF
CDR3nt: TGTGCCAGCTCGAACCTAGCGGGAGGGACGAACACCGGGGAGCTGTTTTTT
d_gene: TRBD2
abundance: NA
v_gene: TRBV18
j_gene: TRBJ2-2

CDR3aa: CSALRTANEKLFF
CDR3nt: TGCAGTGCTCTTCGGACAGCCAATGAAAAACTGTTTTTT
d_gene: NA
abundance: few
v_gene: TRBV20-1
j_gene: TRBJ1-4

CDR3aa: CSVPKGASEAFF
CDR3nt: TGCAGCGTTCCAAAGGGGGCGAGTGAAGCTTTCTTT
d_gene: TRBD1
abundance: few
v_gene: TRBV29-1
j_gene: TRBJ1-1

CDR3aa: CASSPRHKEKLFF
CDR3nt: TGTGCCAGCTCACCGAGGCATAAGGAAAAACTGTTTTTT
d_gene: NA
abundance: NA
v_gene: TRBV18
j_gene: TRBJ1-4

CDR3aa: CASSYREVGTTTGELFF
CDR3nt: TGTGCCAGCAGTTATCGGGAAGTAGGGACCACCACCGGGGAGCTGTTTTTT
d_gene: NA
abundance: few
v_gene: TRBV6-5
j_gene: TRBJ2-2

CDR3aa: CSVLTGTAYEQYF
CDR3nt: TGCAGCGTTCTAACCGGGACAGCCTACGAGCAGTACTTC
d_gene: TRBD1
abundance: NA
v_gene: TRBV29-1
j_gene: TRBJ2-7

CDR3aa: CASSLSGSDNQPQHF
CDR3nt: TGTGCCAGCAGTTTATCGGGGTCTGACAATCAGCCCCAGCATTTT
d_gene: NA
abundance: NA
v_gene: TRBV12-3/TRBV12-4
j_gene: TRBJ1-5

CDR3aa: CASSSRQTEAFF
CDR3nt: TGTGCCAGTAGTTCAAGACAGACGGAAGCTTTCTTT
d_gene: NA
abundance: once
v_gene: TRBV19
j_gene: TRBJ1-1

CDR3aa: CASSLDRALGLEQFF
CDR3nt: TGTGCCAGCAGCTTAGACAGGGCTCTTGGGCTTGAGCAGTTCTTC
d_gene: NA
abundance: few
v_gene: TRBV7-2
j_gene: TRBJ2-1

CDR3aa: CASSSDLAGVDEQFF
CDR3nt: TGCGCCAGCAGCTCTGACCTAGCGGGAGTAGATGAGCAGTTCTTC
d_gene: TRBD2
abundance: NA
v_gene: TRBV5-1
j_gene: TRBJ2-1

CDR3aa: CASSQTQYNYGYTF
CDR3nt: TGTGCCAGCAGCCAGACTCAATATAACTATGGCTACACCTTC
d_gene: NA
abundance: few
v_gene: TRBV7-9
j_gene: TRBJ1-2

CDR3aa: CAWSVGTGPNTEAFF
CDR3nt: TGTGCCTGGAGTGTAGGGACAGGACCTAACACTGAAGCTTTCTTT
d_gene: TRBD1
abundance: few
v_gene: TRBV30
j_gene: TRBJ1-1

CDR3aa: CASSPLTDADRGGRAFF
CDR3nt: TGTGCCAGCTCACCACTAACTGACGCGGACAGGGGCGGTAGGGCTTTCTTT
d_gene: TRBD1
abundance: few
v_gene: TRBV18
j_gene: TRBJ1-1

CDR3aa: CASSLVGDEQYF
CDR3nt: TGTGCCAGCAGTTTAGTGGGGGACGAGCAGTACTTC
d_gene: NA
abundance: NA
v_gene: TRBV12-3/TRBV12-4
j_gene: TRBJ2-7

CDR3aa: CASSRQGTGAGNQPQHF
CDR3nt: TGTGCCAGCAGCCGCCAGGGGACCGGGGCGGGCAATCAGCCCCAGCATTTT
d_gene: NA
abundance: NA
v_gene: TRBV7-8
j_gene: TRBJ1-5

CDR3aa: CASSSDVGSYNEQFF
CDR3nt: TGTGCCAGCAGCTCGGACGTAGGGTCGTACAATGAGCAGTTCTTC
d_gene: NA
abundance: NA
v_gene: TRBV7-3
j_gene: TRBJ2-1

CDR3aa: CASSSRQGRYQPQHF
CDR3nt: TGTGCCAGCAGTTCCCGACAGGGGCGATATCAGCCCCAGCATTTT
d_gene: TRBD1
abundance: NA
v_gene: TRBV28
j_gene: TRBJ1-5

CDR3aa: CASSHRARGTDTQYF
CDR3nt: TGTGCCAGCAGCCACCGGGCTCGCGGCACAGATACGCAGTATTTT
d_gene: NA
abundance: NA
v_gene: TRBV12-3/TRBV12-4
j_gene: TRBJ2-3

CDR3aa: CASSFVPGANNNEQFF
CDR3nt: TGTGCCAGCAGCTTTGTCCCGGGGGCCAACAACAATGAGCAGTTCTTC
d_gene: NA
abundance: few
v_gene: TRBV7-2
j_gene: TRBJ2-1

CDR3aa: CASTLIESGGYYEQYF
CDR3nt: TGTGCCAGCACCCTGATTGAGAGCGGGGGCTACTACGAGCAGTACTTC
d_gene: TRBD2
abundance: NA
v_gene: TRBV2
j_gene: TRBJ2-7